These 15 T cell receptor beta chains originate from one sample sequenced in a study of T cell responses to AZD1222 COVID-19 vaccine. The repertoire was sequenced with immunoSEQ multiplex PCR; TCRdb's copy has only in-frame clones and lacks some. The sample carries around 80,000 clones, roughly 85% recorded once. The starting material was peripheral blood, obtained 28 days after the second AZD1222 dose. The origin of the receptors is an adult who received the AZD1222 COVID-19 vaccine.

This chain joins TRBV29-1 and TRBJ2-5, with 8 bases identical to TRBD2. V was clipped by 4 bases and J by 2 bases; unmatched bases: 9. The CDR3 has 15 amino acids. Germline V gene lookup returns CDR1 SQVTM and CDR2 ANQGSEA. The CDR3 nucleotides are TGCAGCGTTGTTTTGCCGCGGGGGGATCAAGAGACCCAGTACTTC. Translation gives CSVVLPRGDQETQYF.

The rearrangement joins TRBV15 to TRBJ1-1; D not resolved. The CDR3 runs to 15 residues. Germline-derived CDR1 and CDR2 are LNHNV and YYDKDF (reference sequence). Trimming left V 0 bases short and J 4 bases short, with 12 bases between. The CDR3 loop is CATSRERVMGTEAFF. Here the CDR3 DNA reads TGTGCCACCAGCAGAGAAAGGGTAATGGGCACTGAAGCTTTCTTT.

This clone was seen a few times. This sequence joins TRBV29-1 and TRBJ1-1; D unresolved. Trimming removed 4 bases at V and 2 bases at J, with 11 bases between. The CDR3 is 13 residues long. Germline V CDR1 and CDR2: SQVTM, ANQGSEA. CDR3 region: CSVGRQVNTEAFF. CDR3 in DNA: TGCAGCGTTGGGAGACAAGTTAACACTGAAGCTTTCTTT. Combining the CDR3 with reference TRBV29-1 and TRBJ1-1 gives the whole variable domain SAVISQKPSRDICQRGTSLTIQCQVDSQVTMMFWYRQQPGQSLTLIATANQGSEATYESGFVIDKFPISRPNLTFSTLTVSNMSPEDSSIYLCSVGRQVNTEAFFGQGTRLTVV.

V and J are TRBV4-1 and TRBJ2-7, with a possible D match to TRBD1 (5 bases). The germline V gene has CDR1 MGHRA and CDR2 YSYEKL. The V gene lost 3 bases and the J gene lost 2 bases, with 11 bases spanning the gap. CDR3 length: 14 amino acids. The CDR3 DNA follows: TGCGCCAGCAGCCAGTTGACAGACACCTACGAGCAGTACTTC. It encodes CASSQLTDTYEQYF.

V and J are TRBV7-2 and TRBJ1-1; the D is unclear. The CDR3 consists of 14 residues. V lost 1 base to trimming and J lost 4 bases, with 10 bases between them. From germline, CDR1 is SGHTA and CDR2 FQGNSA. CDR3 sequence: CASSLGGYGTEAFF. CDR3 sequence (DNA): TGTGCCAGCAGCTTAGGAGGGTACGGCACTGAAGCTTTCTTT. Full variable domain (remainder filled in from reference TRBV7-2 and TRBJ1-1): GAGVSQSPSNKVTEKGKDVELRCDPISGHTALYWYRQSLGQGLEFLIYFQGNSAPDKSGLPSDRFSAERTGGSVSTLTIQRTQQEDSAVYLCASSLGGYGTEAFFGQGTRLTVV.

The gene calls are TRBV16 and TRBJ2-3; 7 nucleotides align to TRBD2. The germline gives CDR1 KGHSY, CDR2 FQNENV. J was trimmed by 1 base and V by 3 bases; bases with no gene match: 10. This CDR3 has 17 residues. The CDR3 DNA reads TGTGCCAGCAGCCATTTGAACGGGGCGGGAGGCACAGATACGCAGTATTTT. Translation gives CASSHLNGAGGTDTQYF. The whole variable domain, filled in from reference TRBV16 and TRBJ2-3, reads GEEVAQTPKHLVRGEGQKAKLYCAPIKGHSYVFWYQQVLKNEFKFLISFQNENVFDETGMPKERFSAKCLPNSPCSLEIQATKLEDSAVYFCASSHLNGAGGTDTQYFGPGTRLTVL.

The CDR3 DNA is TGTGCCAGCAGTTACGTGGTTGGACTAGCGGGGAGTGAGCAGTTCTTC. This sequence encodes CASSYVVGLAGSEQFF. This chain connects TRBV6-5 to TRBJ2-1, with TRBD2 matching over 12 bases. Per the germline V gene, CDR1 is MNHEY and CDR2 is SVGAGI. The CDR3 has 16 residues. Trimming at V came to 2 bases and at J to 9 bases, leaving 8 bases not matched to a gene.

This chain links TRBV5-4 with TRBJ2-3, with 13 bases that match TRBD2. The CDR3 is made up of 15 amino acids. The germline V gene encodes CDR1 SGHNT and CDR2 YYREEE (reference sequence). J lost 4 bases, V lost 4 bases, and 3 bases had no gene match. Here the CDR3 DNA reads TGTGCCAGCAGCCTTACTAGCGGGGGGGCAGATACGCAGTATTTT. Its protein is CASSLTSGGADTQYF.

This sequence joins TRBV7-9 and TRBJ2-2; a possible D gene is TRBD1 (5 bases). Germline V CDR1 and CDR2: SEHNR, FQNEAQ (reference sequence). CDR3 length equals 14 residues. Trimming pared 4 bases from V and 3 bases from J, leaving 9 bases between. This CDR3 is CASSSDTYTGELFF. The CDR3 DNA reads as TGTGCCAGCAGCTCGGACACTTACACCGGGGAGCTGTTTTTT.

The chain uses TRBV14 and TRBJ2-3; 7 bases fit TRBD2. The germline gives CDR1 SGHDN, CDR2 FVKESK. V gave up 2 bases and J gave up 4 bases; unmatched junction bases: 6. CDR3 length equals 15 residues. CDR3 DNA sequence: TGTGCCAGCAGCCAAACCGGGGGGTTTGCAGATACGCAGTATTTT. It codes for CASSQTGGFADTQYF.

This chain links TRBV9 with TRBJ2-3, with D possibly TRBD2 on 6 matching bases. V was shortened by 3 bases and J by 0 bases, with 11 bases between the two germline ends. Germline V lookup: CDR1 SGDLS, CDR2 YYNGEE. This CDR3 is built from 15 residues. CDR3 amino acids: CASSGPGTSTDTQYF. The CDR3 DNA sequence: TGTGCCAGCAGCGGGCCCGGGACTAGCACAGATACGCAGTATTTT.

The DNA of the CDR3 is TGTGCCAGCAGTCTACTCGGCAGCAACTATGGCTACACCTTC. Amino acid sequence: CASSLLGSNYGYTF. This rearrangement joins TRBV27 to TRBJ1-2; D remains unclear. Between the trimmed V and J ends, which lost 5 bases and 2 bases, there was a span of 12 bases. Per the germline V gene, CDR1 is MNHEY and CDR2 is SMNVEV (reference sequence). The CDR3 covers 14 residues.

The gene calls are TRBV7-2 and TRBJ1-2, with a weak D call TRBD1 (6 bases). The CDR3 has 15 amino acids. The V gene's germline CDR1 is SGHTA and CDR2 FQGNSA. The V gene lost 1 base and the J gene lost 6 bases, with 15 bases spanning the gap. In nucleotides, the CDR3 is TGTGCCAGCAGCTTAGTCTTGGGGGCTACGGATGGCTACACCTTC. It yields the protein CASSLVLGATDGYTF.

The gene calls are TRBV6-2 or TRBV6-3 and TRBJ1-6; D is unclear. Germline CDR1 reads MNHEY; CDR2 reads SVGEGT. The V end was cut by 2 bases, the J end by 11 bases, with 19 bases between. The CDR3 has 16 amino acids. The CDR3 loop is CASSYVQGSNGAPLHF. As DNA, the CDR3 is TGTGCCAGCAGTTACGTTCAAGGTTCAAATGGGGCACCCCTCCACTTT.

The CDR3 nucleotides are TGTGCCATCAGTCCACCGGGACAAACTCCGAGAGAGCAGTACTTC. Its protein is CAISPPGQTPREQYF. The chain couples TRBV10-3 to TRBJ2-7; a possible D gene is TRBD1 (6 bases). The CDR3 totals 15 residues. Germline CDR1 is ENHRY and CDR2 is SYGVKD. Deletions cut 5 bases from V and 7 bases from J, with 21 bases between.